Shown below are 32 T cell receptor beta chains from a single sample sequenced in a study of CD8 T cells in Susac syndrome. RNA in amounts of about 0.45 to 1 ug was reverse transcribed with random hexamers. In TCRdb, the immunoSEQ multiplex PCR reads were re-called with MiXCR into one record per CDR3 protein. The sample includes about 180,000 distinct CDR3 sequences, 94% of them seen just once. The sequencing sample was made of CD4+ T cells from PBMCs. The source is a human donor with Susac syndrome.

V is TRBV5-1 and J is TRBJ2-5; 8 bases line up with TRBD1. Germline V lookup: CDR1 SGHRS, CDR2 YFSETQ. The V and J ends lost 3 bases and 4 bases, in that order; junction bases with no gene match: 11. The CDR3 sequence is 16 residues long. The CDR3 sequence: CASSSASGGMRETQYF. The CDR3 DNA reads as TGCGCCAGCAGCTCCGCCTCAGGGGGCATGCGAGAGACCCAGTACTTC.

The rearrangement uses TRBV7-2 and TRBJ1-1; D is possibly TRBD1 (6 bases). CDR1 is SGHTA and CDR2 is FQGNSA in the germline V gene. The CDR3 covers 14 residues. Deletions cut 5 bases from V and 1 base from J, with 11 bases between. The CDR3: CASSPGQRNTEAFF. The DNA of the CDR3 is TGTGCCAGCAGCCCCGGACAGAGGAACACTGAAGCTTTCTTT.

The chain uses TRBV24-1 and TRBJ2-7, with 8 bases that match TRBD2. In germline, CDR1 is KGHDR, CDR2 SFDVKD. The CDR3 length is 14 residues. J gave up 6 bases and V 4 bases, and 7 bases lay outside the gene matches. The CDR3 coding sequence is TGTGCCACCAGTGACTCTTCGGGGGGGCGCGAGCAGTACTTC. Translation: CATSDSSGGREQYF.

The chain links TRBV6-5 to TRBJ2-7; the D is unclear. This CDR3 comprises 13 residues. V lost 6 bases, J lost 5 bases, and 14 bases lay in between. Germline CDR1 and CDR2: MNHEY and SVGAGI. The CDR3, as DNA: TGTGCCAGCAGGGATGGGAAGGTCAACGAGCAGTACTTC. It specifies CASRDGKVNEQYF.

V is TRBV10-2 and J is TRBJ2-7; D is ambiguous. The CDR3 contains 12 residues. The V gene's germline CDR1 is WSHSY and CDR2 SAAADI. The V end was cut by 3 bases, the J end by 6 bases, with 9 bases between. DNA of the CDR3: TGCGCCAGCAGTGACCCCTCGGTCGAGCAGTACTTC. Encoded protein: CASSDPSVEQYF.

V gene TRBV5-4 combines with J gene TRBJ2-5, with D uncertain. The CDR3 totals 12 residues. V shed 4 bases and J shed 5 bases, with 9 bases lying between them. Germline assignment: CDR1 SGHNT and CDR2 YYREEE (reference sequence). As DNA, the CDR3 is TGTGCCAGCAGCCTCTGGAAGGAGACCCAGTACTTC. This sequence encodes CASSLWKETQYF.

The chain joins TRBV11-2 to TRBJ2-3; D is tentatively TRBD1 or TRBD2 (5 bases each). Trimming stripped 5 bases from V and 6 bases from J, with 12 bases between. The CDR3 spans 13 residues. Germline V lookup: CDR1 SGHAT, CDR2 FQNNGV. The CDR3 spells CASSTGTVDTQYF. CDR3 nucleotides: TGTGCCAGCAGCACCGGGACGGTCGATACGCAGTATTTT. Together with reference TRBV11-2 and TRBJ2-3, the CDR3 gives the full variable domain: EAGVAQSPRYKIIEKRQSVAFWCNPISGHATLYWYQQILGQGPKLLIQFQNNGVVDDSQLPKDRFSAERLKGVDSTLKIQPAKLEDSAVYLCASSTGTVDTQYFGPGTRLTVL.

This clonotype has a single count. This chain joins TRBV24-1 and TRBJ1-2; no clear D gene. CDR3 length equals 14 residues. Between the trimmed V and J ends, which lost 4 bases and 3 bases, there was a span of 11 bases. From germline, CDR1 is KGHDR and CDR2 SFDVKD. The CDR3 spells CATSDPGRDYGYTF. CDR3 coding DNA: TGTGCCACCAGTGACCCCGGTAGGGACTATGGCTACACCTTC.

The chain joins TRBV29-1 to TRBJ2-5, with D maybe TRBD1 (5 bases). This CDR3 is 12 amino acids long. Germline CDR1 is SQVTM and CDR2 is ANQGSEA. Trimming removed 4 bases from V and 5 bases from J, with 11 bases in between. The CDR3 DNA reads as TGCAGCGTTGGGACAATCACCGAGACCCAGTACTTC. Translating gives CSVGTITETQYF.

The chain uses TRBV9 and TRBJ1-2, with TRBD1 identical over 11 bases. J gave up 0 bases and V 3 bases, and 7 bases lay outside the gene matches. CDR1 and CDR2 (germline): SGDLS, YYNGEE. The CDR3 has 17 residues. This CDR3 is CASSATGTGGSNYGYTF. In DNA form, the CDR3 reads TGTGCCAGCAGCGCCACCGGGACAGGGGGATCTAACTATGGCTACACCTTC.

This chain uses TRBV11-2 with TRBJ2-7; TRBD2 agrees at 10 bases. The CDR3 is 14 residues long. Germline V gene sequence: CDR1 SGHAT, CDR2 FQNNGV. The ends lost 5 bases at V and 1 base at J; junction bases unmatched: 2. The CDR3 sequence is CASSQLAGSYEQYF. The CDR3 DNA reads TGTGCCAGCAGCCAACTAGCGGGGTCCTACGAGCAGTACTTC.

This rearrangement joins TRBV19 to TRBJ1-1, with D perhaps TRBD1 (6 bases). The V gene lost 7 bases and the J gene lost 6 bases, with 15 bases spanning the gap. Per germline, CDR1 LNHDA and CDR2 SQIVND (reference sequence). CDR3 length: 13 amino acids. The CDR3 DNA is TGTGCCAGTACCTACCAGGGGAGGGCTGAAGCTTTCTTT. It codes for CASTYQGRAEAFF.

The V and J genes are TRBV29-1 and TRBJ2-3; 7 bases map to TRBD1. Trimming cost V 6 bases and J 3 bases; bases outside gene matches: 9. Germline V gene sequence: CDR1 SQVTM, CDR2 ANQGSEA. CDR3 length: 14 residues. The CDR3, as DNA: TGCAGCGTCACCGGGACAGAGAATACAGATACGCAGTATTTT. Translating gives CSVTGTENTDTQYF.

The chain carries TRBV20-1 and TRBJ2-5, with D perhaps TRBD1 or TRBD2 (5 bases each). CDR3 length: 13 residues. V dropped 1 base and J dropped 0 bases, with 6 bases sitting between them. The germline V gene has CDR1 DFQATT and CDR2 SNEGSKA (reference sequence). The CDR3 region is CSARGDDQETQYF. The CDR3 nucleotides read TGCAGTGCTAGAGGGGACGACCAAGAGACCCAGTACTTC.

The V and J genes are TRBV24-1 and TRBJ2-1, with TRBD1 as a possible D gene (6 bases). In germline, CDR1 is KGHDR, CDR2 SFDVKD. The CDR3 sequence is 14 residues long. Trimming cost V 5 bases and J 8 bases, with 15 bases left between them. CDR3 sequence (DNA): TGTGCCACCAGTGGACGACAGGCCGGCGATGAGCAGTTCTTC. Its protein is CATSGRQAGDEQFF.

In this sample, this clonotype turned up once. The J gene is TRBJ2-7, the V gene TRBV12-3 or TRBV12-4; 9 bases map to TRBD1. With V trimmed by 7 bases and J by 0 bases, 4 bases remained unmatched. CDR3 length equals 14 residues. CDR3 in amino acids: CASNGQGISYEQYF. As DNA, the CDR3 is TGTGCCAGCAATGGACAGGGGATCTCCTACGAGCAGTACTTC.

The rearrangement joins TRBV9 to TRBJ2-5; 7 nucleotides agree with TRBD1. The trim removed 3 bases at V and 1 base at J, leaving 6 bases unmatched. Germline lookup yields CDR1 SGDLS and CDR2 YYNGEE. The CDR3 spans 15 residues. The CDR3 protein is CASSAGTATQETQYF. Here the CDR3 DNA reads TGTGCCAGCAGCGCCGGGACAGCGACCCAAGAGACCCAGTACTTC.

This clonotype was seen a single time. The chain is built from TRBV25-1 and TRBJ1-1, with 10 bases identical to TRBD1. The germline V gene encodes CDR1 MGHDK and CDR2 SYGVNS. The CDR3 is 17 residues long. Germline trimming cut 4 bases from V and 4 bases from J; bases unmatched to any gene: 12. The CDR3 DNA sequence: TGTGCCAGCAGTGCCCCCCGTACGGGACAGGGGAGCACTGAAGCTTTCTTT. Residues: CASSAPRTGQGSTEAFF.

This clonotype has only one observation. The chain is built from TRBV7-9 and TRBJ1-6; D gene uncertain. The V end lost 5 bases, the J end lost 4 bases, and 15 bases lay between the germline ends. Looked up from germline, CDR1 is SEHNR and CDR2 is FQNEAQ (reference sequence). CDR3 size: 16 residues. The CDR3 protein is CASSVGELAYNSPLHF. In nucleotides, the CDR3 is TGTGCCAGCAGCGTCGGGGAGCTGGCATATAATTCACCCCTCCACTTT. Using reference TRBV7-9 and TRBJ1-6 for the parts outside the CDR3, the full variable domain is DTGVSQNPRHKITKRGQNVTFRCDPISEHNRLYWYRQTLGQGPEFLTYFQNEAQLEKSRLLSDRFSAERPKGSFSTLEIQRTEQGDSAMYLCASSVGELAYNSPLHFGNGTRLTVT.

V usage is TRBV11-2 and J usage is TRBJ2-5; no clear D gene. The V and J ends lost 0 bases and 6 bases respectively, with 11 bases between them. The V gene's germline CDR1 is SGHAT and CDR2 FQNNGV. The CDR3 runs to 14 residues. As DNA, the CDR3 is TGTGCCAGCAGCTTAGATAGGCAGAGACAGACCCAGTACTTC. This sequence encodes CASSLDRQRQTQYF.

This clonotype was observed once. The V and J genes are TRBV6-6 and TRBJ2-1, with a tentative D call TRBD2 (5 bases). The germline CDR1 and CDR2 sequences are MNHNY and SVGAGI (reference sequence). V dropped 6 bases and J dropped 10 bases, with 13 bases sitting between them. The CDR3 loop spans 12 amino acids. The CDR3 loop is CASSPGGYEQFF. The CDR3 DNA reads TGTGCCAGCAGCCCCGGAGGCTACGAGCAGTTCTTC.

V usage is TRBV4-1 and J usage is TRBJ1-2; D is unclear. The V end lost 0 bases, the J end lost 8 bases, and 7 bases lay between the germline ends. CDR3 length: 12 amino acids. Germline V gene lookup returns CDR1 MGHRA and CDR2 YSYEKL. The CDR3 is CASSQERHGYTF. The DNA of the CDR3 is TGCGCCAGCAGCCAAGAACGACACGGCTACACCTTC.

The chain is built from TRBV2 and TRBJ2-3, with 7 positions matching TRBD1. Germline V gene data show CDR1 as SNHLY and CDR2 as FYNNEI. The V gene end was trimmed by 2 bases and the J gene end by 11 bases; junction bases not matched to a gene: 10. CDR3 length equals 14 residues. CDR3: CASSEILPGQRQYF. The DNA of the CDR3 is TGTGCCAGCAGTGAAATTTTACCGGGACAGAGGCAGTATTTT.

CDR3 protein: CASSVRGGSDEQFF. DNA for the CDR3: TGTGCCAGCAGCGTTCGCGGGGGTAGTGATGAGCAGTTCTTC. J is TRBJ2-1 and V is TRBV9; 7 nucleotides match TRBD2. Germline CDR1 SGDLS, CDR2 YYNGEE. V shed 2 bases and J 8 bases; nucleotides not matched to a gene: 7. CDR3 length equals 14 residues. Looking up the rest from reference TRBV9 and TRBJ2-1 gives the full variable domain: DSGVTQTPKHLITATGQRVTLRCSPRSGDLSVYWYQQSLDQGLQFLIQYYNGEERAKGNILERFSAQQFPDLHSELNLSSLELGDSALYFCASSVRGGSDEQFFGPGTRLTVL.

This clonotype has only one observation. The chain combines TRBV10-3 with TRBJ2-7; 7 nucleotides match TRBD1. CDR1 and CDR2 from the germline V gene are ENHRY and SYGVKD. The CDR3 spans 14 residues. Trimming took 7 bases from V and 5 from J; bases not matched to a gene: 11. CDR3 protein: CAITRQGAGDEQYF. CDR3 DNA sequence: TGTGCCATCACCAGACAGGGAGCAGGGGACGAGCAGTACTTC.

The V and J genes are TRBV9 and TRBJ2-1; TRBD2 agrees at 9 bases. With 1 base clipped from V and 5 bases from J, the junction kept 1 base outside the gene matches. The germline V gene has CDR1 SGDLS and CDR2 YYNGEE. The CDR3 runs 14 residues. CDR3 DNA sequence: TGTGCCAGCAGCGTACGGACTAGCGACAATGAGCAGTTCTTC. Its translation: CASSVRTSDNEQFF.

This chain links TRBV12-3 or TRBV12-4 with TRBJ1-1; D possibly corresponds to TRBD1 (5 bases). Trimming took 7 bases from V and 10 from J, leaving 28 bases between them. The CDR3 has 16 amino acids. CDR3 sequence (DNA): TGTGCCAGCACCTCAAATCCCCCCCGACAGAGCTCTGGAGCTTTCTTT. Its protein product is CASTSNPPRQSSGAFF.

The DNA for the CDR3 is TGTGCCACCAGCAGAGATCGGTTTAACACTGAAGCTTTCTTT. Residues: CATSRDRFNTEAFF. The rearrangement joins TRBV15 to TRBJ1-1; D not resolved. Germline values: CDR1 LNHNV, CDR2 YYDKDF (reference sequence). The CDR3 contains 14 residues. Trimming cost V 0 bases and J 2 bases, with 7 bases left between them.

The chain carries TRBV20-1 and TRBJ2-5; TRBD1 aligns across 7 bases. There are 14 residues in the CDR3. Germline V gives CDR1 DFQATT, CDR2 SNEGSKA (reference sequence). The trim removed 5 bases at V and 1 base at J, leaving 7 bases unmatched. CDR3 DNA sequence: TGCAGTGCTGGTAGGACAGGCTCCCAAGAGACCCAGTACTTC. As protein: CSAGRTGSQETQYF.

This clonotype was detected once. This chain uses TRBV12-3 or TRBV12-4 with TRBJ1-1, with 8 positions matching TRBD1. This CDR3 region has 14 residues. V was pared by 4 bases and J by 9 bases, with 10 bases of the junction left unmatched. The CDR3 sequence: CASSSNGQGGKAFF. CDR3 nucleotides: TGTGCCAGCAGTTCCAACGGACAGGGTGGGAAAGCTTTCTTT.

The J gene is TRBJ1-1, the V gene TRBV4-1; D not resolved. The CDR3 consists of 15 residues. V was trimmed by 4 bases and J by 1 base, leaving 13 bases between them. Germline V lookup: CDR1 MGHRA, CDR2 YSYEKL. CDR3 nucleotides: TGCGCCAGCAGCCTGCGTAGGGAGGGGAACACTGAAGCTTTCTTT. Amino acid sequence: CASSLRREGNTEAFF.

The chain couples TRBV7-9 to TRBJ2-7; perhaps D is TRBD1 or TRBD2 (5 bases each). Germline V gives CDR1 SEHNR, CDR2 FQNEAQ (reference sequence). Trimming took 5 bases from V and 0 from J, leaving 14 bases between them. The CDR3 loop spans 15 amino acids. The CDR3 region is CASSRAGTLSYEQYF. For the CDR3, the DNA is TGTGCCAGCAGCCGGGCCGGGACCCTCTCCTACGAGCAGTACTTC. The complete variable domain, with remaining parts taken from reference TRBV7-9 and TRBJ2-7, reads DTGVSQNPRHKITKRGQNVTFRCDPISEHNRLYWYRQTLGQGPEFLTYFQNEAQLEKSRLLSDRFSAERPKGSFSTLEIQRTEQGDSAMYLCASSRAGTLSYEQYFGPGTRLTVT.